This T cell receptor (beta chain) stems from a study of Graves' ophthalmopathy and Graves' hyperthyroidism. Study in general: Peripheral blood was gathered at first diagnosis, ahead of any treatment whatsoever.

Orbital computed tomography and thyroid ultrasound, along with TRAb, serum thyroxine and clinical symptoms, underpinned diagnosis. PBMCs were isolated from an approximately 10 ml sample of fresh peripheral blood. The sequenced template was RNA, covering the TCR beta CDR3 region. In the first round, RT-PCR was carried out with HTBI primers, and a multiplex PCR formed the second round. TCRdb fed the multiplex PCR reads into MiXCR, producing one record per CDR3 protein. The sample holds hundreds of thousands of distinct CDR3 sequences, about 41% seen once. Points from the study as a whole: This model predicted ophthalmopathy progression (sensitivity 65% to 71%, specificity 72% to 80%).

Per the germline V gene, CDR1 is SGHAT and CDR2 is FQNNGV. CDR3 size: 14 residues. The germline V and J ends were trimmed by 6 bases and 8 bases, with 19 bases remaining between them. This clonotype was counted at least ten times. Its antigen is currently unknown. The sequenced material came from peripheral blood. This TCR came from an adult man with Graves' ophthalmopathy. The chain joins TRBV11-2 to TRBJ1-1, with D perhaps TRBD1 (5 bases). The chain's CDR3 is CASRDRGARAEAFF. In DNA, the CDR3 is TGTGCCAGCAGGGATCGGGGCGCAAGGGCCGAAGCTTTCTTT.